The 13 T cell receptor beta chains given below trace back to one sample, sequenced in a study of T-cell reconstitution after alpha-beta-depleted transplantation in children. Molecular barcoding with unique molecular identifiers was used for the TCRbeta library. TCRdb called the PCR reads again in MiXCR, with one record for every CDR3 protein. Counted here are more than 40,000 distinct CDR3 sequences, about 9.3% occurring once; the ten biggest clones make up 25% to 30%. The sequenced sample was PBMCs, mostly from graft donor cells, obtained 60 days after TCRalphabeta/CD19-depleted stem cell transplant. The receptor set was obtained from a male patient between 2 and 15 years old who had a stem cell transplant for chronic granulomatous disease, so the T cells may come from the graft donor.

With regard to this clonotype: A single base separates this from a much larger clone, so it may be a read error. The rearrangement links TRBV6-2 or TRBV6-3 to TRBJ2-1, with a tentative D call TRBD1 (5 bases). From germline, CDR1 is MNHEY and CDR2 SVGEGT. This CDR3 spans 17 amino acids. V gave up 5 bases and J gave up 6 bases, with 23 bases separating them. CDR3 loop: CASSDRQTGYRTNEQFF. The CDR3 coding sequence is TGTGCCAGCAGTGACCGGCAAACAGGATATAGGACCAATGAGCAGTTCTTC.

This clonotype showed up just a few times. The chain joins TRBV27 to TRBJ2-6, with TRBD1 matching 9 bases. The CDR3 is 18 amino acids. Germline V gene data show CDR1 as MNHEY and CDR2 as SMNVEV (reference sequence). V shed 2 bases and J 1 base; nucleotides not matched to a gene: 6. The CDR3 loop reads CASSLRQGGSSGANVLTF. CDR3 nucleotides: TGTGCCAGCAGTTTAAGACAGGGGGGTTCGTCTGGGGCCAACGTCCTGACTTTC.

This clonotype showed up many times. The chain couples TRBV12-3 or TRBV12-4 to TRBJ2-7; D might be TRBD2 (6 bases). This CDR3 spans 12 amino acids. V was cut by 5 bases and J by 3 bases, with 8 bases left in between. CDR3 in amino acids: CASSQGLYEQYF. As DNA, the CDR3 is TGTGCCAGCAGTCAGGGACTCTACGAGCAGTACTTC.

V and J are TRBV21-1 and TRBJ1-5. TRBV21-1 is designated a pseudogene. This CDR3 has 15 residues. CDR3 loop: CASINTAGINQPQHF. CDR3 in DNA: TGTGCCAGCATTAACACGGCCGGAATCAATCAGCCCCAGCATTTT.

This clonotype has only a few counts. This chain joins TRBV12-5 and TRBJ2-7; 13 nucleotides agree with TRBD2. Germline V CDR1 and CDR2: LGHNT, FRNRAP. This CDR3 has 19 amino acids. V shed 4 bases, J shed 2 bases, and the junction held 14 bases outside the gene matches. The CDR3 loop reads CASGSHPLGLAGAAYEQYF. DNA of the CDR3: TGTGCTAGTGGTTCCCACCCCCTTGGACTAGCGGGAGCCGCCTACGAGCAGTACTTC.

This clonotype showed up many times. The rearrangement links TRBV20-1 to TRBJ2-3; D not resolved. This CDR3 is built from 12 residues. The ends were cut back, 1 base at V and 2 bases at J, with 4 bases in the middle. CDR1 is DFQATT and CDR2 is SNEGSKA in the germline V gene (reference sequence). CDR3 amino acids: CSARGVTDTQYF. In nucleotides, the CDR3 is TGCAGTGCTAGAGGGGTCACAGATACGCAGTATTTT.

This clonotype was seen repeatedly, ten times or more. The chain links TRBV10-3 to TRBJ2-7, with D hard to call. This CDR3 has 12 residues. V was shortened by 6 bases and J by 2 bases, with 8 bases between the two germline ends. CDR1 and CDR2 from the germline V gene are ENHRY and SYGVKD. The CDR3 spells CAIRSATYEQYF. The CDR3 DNA is TGTGCCATCAGGTCAGCGACCTACGAGCAGTACTTC.

This clonotype was recorded many times. The chain's CDR3 is CASSLSTGRLDQPQHF. The CDR3, as DNA: TGTGCCAGCAGTTTATCGACAGGGCGCCTCGATCAGCCCCAGCATTTT. The gene calls are TRBV28 and TRBJ1-5; TRBD1 matches at 7 bases. V was clipped by 1 base and J by 5 bases; unmatched bases: 8. The CDR3 contains 16 residues. Germline CDR1 and CDR2: MDHEN and SYDVKM.

This clonotype was recorded many times. This chain joins TRBV12-3 or TRBV12-4 and TRBJ2-3; 10 positions match TRBD2. After removal of 3 bases from V and 5 bases from J, the junction contained 8 bases not matched to a gene. CDR3 size: 16 residues. As DNA, the CDR3 is TGTGCCAGCAGTTTGGGAGCGGGAGGGCCGAGAGATACGCAGTATTTT. Its protein is CASSLGAGGPRDTQYF.

This clonotype occurred many times. For the CDR3, the DNA is TGTGCCAGCTCACCCAGATCAGTCGGGGAGAACACTGAAGCTTTCTTT. It encodes CASSPRSVGENTEAFF. The chain is built from TRBV18 and TRBJ1-1; D is uncertain. This CDR3 spans 16 amino acids. Trimming took 3 bases from V and 1 from J, leaving 15 bases between them. Germline V gene sequence: CDR1 KGHSH, CDR2 LQKENI.

This clonotype was seen repeatedly, ten times or more. The V call is TRBV6-1, the J call TRBJ2-7; 11 positions match TRBD2. V lost 5 bases, J lost 4 bases, and 13 bases stayed unmatched. Germline-derived CDR1 and CDR2 are MNHNS and SASEGT. The CDR3 is 17 residues long. CDR3 sequence (DNA): TGTGCCAGCAGTCCGCCATCATGGATAGCGGGAGGGTACGAGCAGTACTTC. It specifies CASSPPSWIAGGYEQYF.

Comments on this clonotype: This may come from a read error, since a much larger clone is one base off. This chain links TRBV21-1 with TRBJ1-4; the DNA was not used to check the table's D call, TRBD1. TRBV21-1 is classified as a pseudogene. The CDR3 length is 17 residues. The chain's CDR3 is CASSPIKGIQGHEKLFF. The CDR3 DNA is TGTGCCAGCAGCCCAATAAAAGGGATACAGGGTCATGAAAAACTGTTTTTT.

This clonotype was picked up many times. The chain combines TRBV20-1 with TRBJ2-7, with a tentative D call TRBD2 (6 bases). CDR1 and CDR2 (germline): DFQATT, SNEGSKA (reference sequence). Trimming stripped 3 bases from V and 1 base from J, with 16 bases between. This CDR3 has 15 amino acids. The CDR3 is CSASKLEGISYEQYF. The DNA for the CDR3 is TGCAGTGCTAGCAAATTGGAGGGGATTTCCTACGAGCAGTACTTC.